This TCR beta chain was documented in a study of cytomegalovirus exposure and HLA in healthy donors. Points from the study as a whole: Presence/absence analysis assumed near-uniform sequencing depth across donors. A prior analysis recorded that most TCR beta V segments were productive about 90% or about 30% of the time. As confirmed in vitro, three CMV-associated chains were specific for CMV antigens.

Trimming removed 5 bases from V and 2 bases from J; junction bases left unmatched: 4. Germline CDR1 SGDLS, CDR2 YYNGEE. This CDR3 has 13 amino acids. PCR employed 60 Vbeta and 13 Jbeta primers. Data came from immunoSEQ multiplex PCR; TCRdb stores just in-frame clones and leaves some out. The repertoire holds some 150,000 clones, more than 75% seen once, with 4% to 6.5% in the top ten. About this clone itself: Its matching antigen is unknown.

The receptor was derived from a young woman in good health and CMV-seronegative. Sequenced input: PBMCs. The rearrangement joins TRBV9 to TRBJ2-7; 7 bases fit TRBD2. In nucleotides, the CDR3 is TGTGCCAGCAGTCGGGGGGATACCTACGAGCAGTACTTC. It codes for CASSRGDTYEQYF.